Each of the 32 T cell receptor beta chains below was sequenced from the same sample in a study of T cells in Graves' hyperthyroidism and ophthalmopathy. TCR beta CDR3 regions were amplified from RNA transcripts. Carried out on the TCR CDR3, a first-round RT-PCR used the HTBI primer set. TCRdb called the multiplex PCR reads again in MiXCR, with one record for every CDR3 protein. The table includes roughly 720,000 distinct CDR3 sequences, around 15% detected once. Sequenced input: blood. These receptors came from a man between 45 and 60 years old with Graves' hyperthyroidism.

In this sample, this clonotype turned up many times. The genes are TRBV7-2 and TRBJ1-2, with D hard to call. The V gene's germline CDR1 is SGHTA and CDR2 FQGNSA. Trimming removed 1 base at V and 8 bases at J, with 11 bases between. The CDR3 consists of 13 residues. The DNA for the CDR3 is TGTGCCAGCAGCTTAGGTTCTCCTGACGGCTACACCTTC. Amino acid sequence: CASSLGSPDGYTF.

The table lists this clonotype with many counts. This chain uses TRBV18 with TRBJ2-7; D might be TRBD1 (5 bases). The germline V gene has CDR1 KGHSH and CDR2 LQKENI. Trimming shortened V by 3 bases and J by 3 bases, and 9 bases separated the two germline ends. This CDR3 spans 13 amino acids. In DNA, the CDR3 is TGTGCCAGCTCACCGGGGCGGAACTACGAGCAGTACTTC. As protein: CASSPGRNYEQYF. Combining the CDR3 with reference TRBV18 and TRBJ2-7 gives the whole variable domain NAGVMQNPRHLVRRRGQEARLRCSPMKGHSHVYWYRQLPEEGLKFMVYLQKENIIDESGMPKERFSAEFPKEGPSILRIQQVVRGDSAAYFCASSPGRNYEQYFGPGTRLTVT.

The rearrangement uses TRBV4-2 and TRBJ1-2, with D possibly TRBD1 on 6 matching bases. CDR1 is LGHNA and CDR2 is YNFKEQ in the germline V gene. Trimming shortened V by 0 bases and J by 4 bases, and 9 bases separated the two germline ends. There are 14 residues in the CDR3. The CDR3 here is CASSQDTGSYGYTF. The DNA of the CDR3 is TGTGCCAGCAGCCAAGATACAGGGTCCTATGGCTACACCTTC.

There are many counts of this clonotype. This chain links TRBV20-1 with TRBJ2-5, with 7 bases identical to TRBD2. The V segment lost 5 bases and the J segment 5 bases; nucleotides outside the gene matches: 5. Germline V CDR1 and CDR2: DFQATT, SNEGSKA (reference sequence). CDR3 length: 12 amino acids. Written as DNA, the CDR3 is TGCAGTGCTTACCACGGGGGGGAGACCCAGTACTTC. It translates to CSAYHGGETQYF.

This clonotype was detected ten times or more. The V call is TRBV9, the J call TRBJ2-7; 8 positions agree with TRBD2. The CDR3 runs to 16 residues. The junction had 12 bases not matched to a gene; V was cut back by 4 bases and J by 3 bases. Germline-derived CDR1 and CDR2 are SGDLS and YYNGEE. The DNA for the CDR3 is TGTGCCAGCAGCCCTCCCGGGGGGGAGTCAAACTACGAGCAGTACTTC. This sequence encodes CASSPPGGESNYEQYF.

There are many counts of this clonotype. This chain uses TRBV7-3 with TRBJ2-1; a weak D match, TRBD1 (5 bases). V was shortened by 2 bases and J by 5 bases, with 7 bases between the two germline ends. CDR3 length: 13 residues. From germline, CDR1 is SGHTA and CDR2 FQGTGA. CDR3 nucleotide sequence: TGTGCCAGCAGCTTAGGGGCCAACAATGAGCAGTTCTTC. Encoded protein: CASSLGANNEQFF.

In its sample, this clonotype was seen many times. CDR3 bases: TGTGCCAGCAGGATACAGGAGGGTGGCTACACCTTC. This gives the protein CASRIQEGGYTF. This chain connects TRBV2 to TRBJ1-2; tentatively, D is TRBD1 (5 bases). Per the germline V gene, CDR1 is SNHLY and CDR2 is FYNNEI. This CDR3 spans 12 amino acids. Trimming shortened V by 6 bases and J by 7 bases, and 12 bases separated the two germline ends.

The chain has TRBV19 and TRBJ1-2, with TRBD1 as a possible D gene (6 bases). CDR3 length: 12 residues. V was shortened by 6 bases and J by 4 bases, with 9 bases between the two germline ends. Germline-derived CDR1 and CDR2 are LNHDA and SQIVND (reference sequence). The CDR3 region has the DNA TGTGCCAGTAGGGACAGCATCTATGGCTACACCTTC. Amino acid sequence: CASRDSIYGYTF.

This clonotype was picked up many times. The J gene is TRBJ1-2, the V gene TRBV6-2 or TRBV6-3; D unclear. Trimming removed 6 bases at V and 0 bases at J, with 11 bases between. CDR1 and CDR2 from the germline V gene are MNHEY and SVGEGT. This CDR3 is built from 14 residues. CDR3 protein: CASRTGLPNYGYTF. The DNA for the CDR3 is TGTGCCAGCAGGACCGGACTCCCTAACTATGGCTACACCTTC.

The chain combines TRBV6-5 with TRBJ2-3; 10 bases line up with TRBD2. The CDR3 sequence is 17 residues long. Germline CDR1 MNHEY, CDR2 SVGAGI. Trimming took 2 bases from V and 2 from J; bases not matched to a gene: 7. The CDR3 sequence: CASSYVTGTSDTDTQYF. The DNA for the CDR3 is TGTGCCAGCAGTTACGTTACCGGGACTAGCGACACAGATACGCAGTATTTT.

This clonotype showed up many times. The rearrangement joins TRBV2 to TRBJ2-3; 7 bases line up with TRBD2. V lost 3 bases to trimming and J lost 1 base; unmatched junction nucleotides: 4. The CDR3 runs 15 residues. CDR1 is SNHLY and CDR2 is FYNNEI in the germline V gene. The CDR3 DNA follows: TGTGCCAGCAGTGAGACTAGCCGGCGCACAGATACGCAGTATTTT. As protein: CASSETSRRTDTQYF.

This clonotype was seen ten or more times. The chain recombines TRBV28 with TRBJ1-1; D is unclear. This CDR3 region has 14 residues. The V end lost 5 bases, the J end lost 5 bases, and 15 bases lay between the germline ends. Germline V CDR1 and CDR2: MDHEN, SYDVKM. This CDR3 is CASSPRLEVTEAFF. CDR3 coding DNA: TGTGCCAGCAGTCCCCGGTTGGAGGTGACTGAAGCTTTCTTT.

CDR3 coding DNA: TGCGCCAGCAGCCAAAAGGAACAGTCCCGCTCTGGGGCCAACGTCCTGACTTTC. Translation gives CASSQKEQSRSGANVLTF. The V and J genes are TRBV4-1 and TRBJ2-6; unclear D gene. V lost 2 bases to trimming and J lost 0 bases, with 14 bases between them. The CDR3 has 18 amino acids. Germline V lookup: CDR1 MGHRA, CDR2 YSYEKL.

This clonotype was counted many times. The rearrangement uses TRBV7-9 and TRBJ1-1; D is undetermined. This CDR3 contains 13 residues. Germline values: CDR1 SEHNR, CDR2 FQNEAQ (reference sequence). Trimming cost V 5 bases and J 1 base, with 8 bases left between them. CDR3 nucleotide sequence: TGTGCCAGCAGCACTGACACGAACACTGAAGCTTTCTTT. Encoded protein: CASSTDTNTEAFF.

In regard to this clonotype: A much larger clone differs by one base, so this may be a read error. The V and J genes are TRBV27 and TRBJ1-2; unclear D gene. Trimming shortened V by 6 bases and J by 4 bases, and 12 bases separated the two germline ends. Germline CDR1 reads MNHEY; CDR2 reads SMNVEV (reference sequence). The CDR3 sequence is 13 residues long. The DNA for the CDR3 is TGTGCCAGCAGCCCCTCACCCAGCTATGGCTACACCTTC. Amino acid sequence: CASSPSPSYGYTF.

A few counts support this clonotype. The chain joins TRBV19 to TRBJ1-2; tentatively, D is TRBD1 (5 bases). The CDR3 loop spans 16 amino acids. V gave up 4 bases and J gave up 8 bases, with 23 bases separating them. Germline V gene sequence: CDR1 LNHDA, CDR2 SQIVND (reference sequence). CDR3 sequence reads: CASSKAPRGSAEGYTF. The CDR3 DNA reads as TGTGCCAGTAGTAAGGCCCCTCGGGGGTCGGCCGAGGGCTACACCTTC.

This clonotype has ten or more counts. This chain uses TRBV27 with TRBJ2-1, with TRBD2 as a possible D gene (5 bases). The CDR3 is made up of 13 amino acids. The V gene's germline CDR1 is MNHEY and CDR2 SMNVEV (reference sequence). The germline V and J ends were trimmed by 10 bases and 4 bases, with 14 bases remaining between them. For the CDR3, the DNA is TGTGCCACCTCCCTCGCGGGTTACAATGAGCAGTTCTTC. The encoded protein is CATSLAGYNEQFF.

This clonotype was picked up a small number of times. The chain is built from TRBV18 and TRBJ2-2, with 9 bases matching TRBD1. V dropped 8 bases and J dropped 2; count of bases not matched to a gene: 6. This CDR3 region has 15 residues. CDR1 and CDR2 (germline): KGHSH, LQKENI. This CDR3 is CASPGTGKNTGELFF. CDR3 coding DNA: TGTGCCAGCCCCGGGACAGGGAAAAACACCGGGGAGCTGTTTTTT.

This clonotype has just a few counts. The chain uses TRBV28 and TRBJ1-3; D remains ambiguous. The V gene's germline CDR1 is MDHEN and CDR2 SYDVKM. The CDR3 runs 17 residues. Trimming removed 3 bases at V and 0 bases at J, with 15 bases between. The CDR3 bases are TGTGCCAGCAGTTTGGAAGAGGTTCCTCTCTCTGGAAACACCATATATTTT. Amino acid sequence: CASSLEEVPLSGNTIYF.

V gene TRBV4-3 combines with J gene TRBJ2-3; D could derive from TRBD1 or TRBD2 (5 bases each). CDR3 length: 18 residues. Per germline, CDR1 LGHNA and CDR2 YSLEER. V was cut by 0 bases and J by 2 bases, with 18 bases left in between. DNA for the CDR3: TGCGCCAGCAGCCAAGATCCACCTCGGGGCTTACCCACAGATACGCAGTATTTT. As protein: CASSQDPPRGLPTDTQYF.

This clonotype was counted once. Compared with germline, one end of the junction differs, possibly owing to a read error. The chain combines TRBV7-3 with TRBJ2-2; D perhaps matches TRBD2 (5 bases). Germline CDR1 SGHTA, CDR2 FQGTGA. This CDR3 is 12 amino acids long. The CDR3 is CASSLKSGEMFF. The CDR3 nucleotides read TGTGCCAGCAGCTTAAAATCCGGGGAGATGTTTTTT.

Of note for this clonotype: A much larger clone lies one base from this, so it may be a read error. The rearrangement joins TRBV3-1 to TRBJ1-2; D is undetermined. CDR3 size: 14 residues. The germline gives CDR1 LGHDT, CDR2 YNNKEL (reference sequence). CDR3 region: CVSSQGYGGYGYTF. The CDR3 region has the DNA TGTGTCAGCAGCCAAGGGTACGGCGGCTATGGCTACACCTTC.

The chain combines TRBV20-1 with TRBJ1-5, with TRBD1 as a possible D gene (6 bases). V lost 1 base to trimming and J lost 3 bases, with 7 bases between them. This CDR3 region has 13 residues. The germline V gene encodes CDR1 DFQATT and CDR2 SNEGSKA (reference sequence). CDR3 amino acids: CSARGTANQPQHF. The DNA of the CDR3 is TGCAGTGCTAGAGGGACAGCCAATCAGCCCCAGCATTTT.

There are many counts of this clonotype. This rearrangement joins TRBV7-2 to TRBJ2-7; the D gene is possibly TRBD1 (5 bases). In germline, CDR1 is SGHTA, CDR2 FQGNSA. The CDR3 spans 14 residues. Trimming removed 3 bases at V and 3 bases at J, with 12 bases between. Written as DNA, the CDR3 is TGTGCCAGCAGCTTCAGACAGAGCGTCTACGAGCAGTACTTC. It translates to CASSFRQSVYEQYF.

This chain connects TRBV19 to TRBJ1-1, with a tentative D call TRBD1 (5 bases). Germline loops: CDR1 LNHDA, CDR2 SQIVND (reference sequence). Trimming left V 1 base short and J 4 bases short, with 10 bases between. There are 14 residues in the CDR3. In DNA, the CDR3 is TGTGCCAGTAGTATAGCCCCGGGGACCACTGAAGCTTTCTTT. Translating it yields CASSIAPGTTEAFF. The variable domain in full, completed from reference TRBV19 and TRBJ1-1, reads DGGITQSPKYLFRKEGQNVTLSCEQNLNHDAMYWYRQDPGQGLRLIYYSQIVNDFQKGDIAEGYSVSREKKESFPLTVTSAQKNPTAFYLCASSIAPGTTEAFFGQGTRLTVV.

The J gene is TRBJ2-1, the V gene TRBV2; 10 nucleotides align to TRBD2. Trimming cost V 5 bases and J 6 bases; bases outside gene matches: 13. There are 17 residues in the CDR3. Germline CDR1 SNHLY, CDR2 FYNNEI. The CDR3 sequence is CASSSSGGTYRGNEQFF. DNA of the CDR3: TGTGCCAGCAGTTCTAGCGGGGGAACCTACCGCGGCAATGAGCAGTTCTTC.

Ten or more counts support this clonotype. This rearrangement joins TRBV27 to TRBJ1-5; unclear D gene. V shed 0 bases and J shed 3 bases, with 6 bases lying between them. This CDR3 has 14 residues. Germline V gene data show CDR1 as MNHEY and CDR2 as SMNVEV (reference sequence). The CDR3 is CASSLSPFNQPQHF. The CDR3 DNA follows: TGTGCCAGCAGTTTATCGCCTTTCAATCAGCCCCAGCATTTT.

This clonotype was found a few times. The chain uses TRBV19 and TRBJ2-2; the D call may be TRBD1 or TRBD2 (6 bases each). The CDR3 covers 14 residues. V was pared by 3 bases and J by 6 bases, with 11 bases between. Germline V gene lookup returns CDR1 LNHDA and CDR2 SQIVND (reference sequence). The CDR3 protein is CASSIQGRSGELFF. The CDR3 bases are TGTGCCAGTAGTATCCAGGGGAGGTCCGGGGAGCTGTTTTTT.

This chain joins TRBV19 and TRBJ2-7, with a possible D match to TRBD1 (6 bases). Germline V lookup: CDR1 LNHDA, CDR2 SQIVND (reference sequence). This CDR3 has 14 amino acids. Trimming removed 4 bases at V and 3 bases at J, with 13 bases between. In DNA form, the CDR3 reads TGTGCCAGTAGTACCCTCGGGACAAACTACGAGCAGTACTTC. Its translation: CASSTLGTNYEQYF.

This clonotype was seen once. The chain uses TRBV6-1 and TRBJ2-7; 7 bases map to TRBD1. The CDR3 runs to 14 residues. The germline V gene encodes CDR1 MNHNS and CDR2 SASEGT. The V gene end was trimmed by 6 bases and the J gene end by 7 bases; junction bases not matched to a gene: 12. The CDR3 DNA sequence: TGTGCCAGCAGCACAGTGATACAGGGGAATGAGCAGTACTTC. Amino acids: CASSTVIQGNEQYF.

The CDR3 bases are TGTGCCAGTAGTATAAGACAGGGGGCGAACACTGAAGCTTTCTTT. This codes for CASSIRQGANTEAFF. The chain uses TRBV19 and TRBJ1-1; 10 positions match TRBD1. The germline gives CDR1 LNHDA, CDR2 SQIVND (reference sequence). Trimming took 2 bases from V and 1 from J; bases not matched to a gene: 1. There are 15 residues in the CDR3.

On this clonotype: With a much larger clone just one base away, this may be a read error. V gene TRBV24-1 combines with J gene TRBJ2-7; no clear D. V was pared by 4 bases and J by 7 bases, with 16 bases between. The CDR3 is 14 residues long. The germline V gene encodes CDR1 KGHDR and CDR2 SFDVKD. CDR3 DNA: TGTGCCACCAGTGAAAGCGAGAGTATCGAGGAGCAGTACTTC. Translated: CATSESESIEEQYF.